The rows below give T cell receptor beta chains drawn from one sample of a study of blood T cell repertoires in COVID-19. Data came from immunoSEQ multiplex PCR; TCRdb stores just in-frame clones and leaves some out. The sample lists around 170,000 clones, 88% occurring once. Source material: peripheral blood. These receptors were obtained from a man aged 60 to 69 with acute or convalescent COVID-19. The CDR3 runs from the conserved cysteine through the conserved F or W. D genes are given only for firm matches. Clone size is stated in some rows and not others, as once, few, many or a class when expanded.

cdr3_aa: CSASGRGGERNNEQFF
cdr3_nt: TGCAGTGCTAGTGGGAGGGGGGGCGAAAGAAACAATGAGCAGTTCTTC
d_call: -
clone_size: -
v_call: TRBV20-1
j_call: TRBJ2-1

cdr3_aa: CSVRGLVYNEQFF
cdr3_nt: TGCAGCGTTCGGGGACTAGTCTACAATGAGCAGTTCTTC
d_call: TRBD2
clone_size: few
v_call: TRBV29-1
j_call: TRBJ2-1

cdr3_aa: CASSIRGAGQPQHF
cdr3_nt: TGTGCCAGTAGTATTCGGGGGGCAGGGCAGCCCCAGCATTTT
d_call: -
clone_size: -
v_call: TRBV19
j_call: TRBJ1-5

cdr3_aa: CASSWGVNQPQHF
cdr3_nt: TGCGCCAGCAGCTGGGGAGTTAATCAGCCCCAGCATTTT
d_call: -
clone_size: -
v_call: TRBV5-1
j_call: TRBJ1-5

cdr3_aa: CASSLALAGEYNEQFF
cdr3_nt: TGTGCCAGCAGCTTAGCCCTAGCGGGAGAGTACAATGAGCAGTTCTTC
d_call: TRBD2
clone_size: -
v_call: TRBV11-2
j_call: TRBJ2-1

cdr3_aa: CSVPTGGTEAFF
cdr3_nt: TGCAGCGTCCCGACAGGGGGCACTGAAGCTTTCTTT
d_call: TRBD1
clone_size: -
v_call: TRBV29-1
j_call: TRBJ1-1

cdr3_aa: CASSYSTSGQETQYF
cdr3_nt: TGTGCCAGCAGTTACTCAACTAGCGGCCAAGAGACCCAGTACTTC
d_call: TRBD2
clone_size: -
v_call: TRBV6-6
j_call: TRBJ2-5

cdr3_aa: CASSVEVADSRNSPLHF
cdr3_nt: TGTGCCAGCAGCGTGGAGGTGGCGGACAGTCGTAATTCACCCCTCCACTTT
d_call: -
clone_size: -
v_call: TRBV4-2
j_call: TRBJ1-6

cdr3_aa: CASSSEGLAHEQFF
cdr3_nt: TGCGCCAGCAGCTCCGAGGGACTAGCCCATGAGCAGTTCTTC
d_call: TRBD2
clone_size: -
v_call: TRBV5-1
j_call: TRBJ2-1

cdr3_aa: CASSQNGQGQPQHF
cdr3_nt: TGTGCCAGCAGCCAAAACGGACAGGGACAGCCCCAGCATTTT
d_call: TRBD1
clone_size: -
v_call: TRBV3-1/TRBV3-2
j_call: TRBJ1-5

cdr3_aa: CASRQESYEQYF
cdr3_nt: TGTGCCAGCAGACAGGAGTCCTACGAGCAGTACTTC
d_call: -
clone_size: -
v_call: TRBV5-5
j_call: TRBJ2-7

cdr3_aa: CASSPANLRETQYF
cdr3_nt: TGTGCCAGCAGCCCCGCCAACCTCCGGGAGACCCAGTACTTC
d_call: -
clone_size: -
v_call: TRBV11-3
j_call: TRBJ2-5

cdr3_aa: CASEGYTGELFF
cdr3_nt: TGTGCTAGCGAGGGTTATACCGGGGAGCTGTTTTTT
d_call: -
clone_size: -
v_call: TRBV12-5
j_call: TRBJ2-2

cdr3_aa: CATGDRGRNQPQHF
cdr3_nt: TGTGCCACCGGTGACAGGGGGCGGAATCAGCCCCAGCATTTT
d_call: TRBD1
clone_size: -
v_call: TRBV24-1
j_call: TRBJ1-5

cdr3_aa: CASSSSTGAGQPQHF
cdr3_nt: TGTGCCAGCAGCTCGTCCACGGGTGCAGGGCAGCCCCAGCATTTT
d_call: -
clone_size: -
v_call: TRBV6-5
j_call: TRBJ1-5

cdr3_aa: CASSLLTGSGNTIYF
cdr3_nt: TGTGCCAGCAGCCTTCTTACAGGTTCTGGAAACACCATATATTTT
d_call: -
clone_size: -
v_call: TRBV5-5
j_call: TRBJ1-3

cdr3_aa: CASGLDTGMNTEAFF
cdr3_nt: TGTGCTAGTGGTTTGGACACGGGGATGAACACTGAAGCTTTCTTT
d_call: -
clone_size: -
v_call: TRBV12-5
j_call: TRBJ1-1

cdr3_aa: CASSETRRDEKLFF
cdr3_nt: TGTGCCAGCAGTGAGACAAGGAGGGATGAAAAACTGTTTTTT
d_call: -
clone_size: -
v_call: TRBV6-1
j_call: TRBJ1-4

cdr3_aa: CTSSQGDRGRYSNTGELFF
cdr3_nt: TGCACCAGCAGCCAAGGGGACAGGGGTCGTTATTCGAACACCGGGGAGCTGTTTTTT
d_call: -
clone_size: -
v_call: TRBV1
j_call: TRBJ2-2

cdr3_aa: CASSPQGQGSTEQFF
cdr3_nt: TGTGCCAGCTCACCCCAGGGACAGGGATCAACTGAGCAGTTCTTC
d_call: TRBD1
clone_size: -
v_call: TRBV18
j_call: TRBJ2-1

cdr3_aa: CASSPQGDTDTQYF
cdr3_nt: TGCGCCAGCAGCCCACAGGGGGACACAGATACGCAGTATTTT
d_call: TRBD1
clone_size: -
v_call: TRBV5-1
j_call: TRBJ2-3

cdr3_aa: CATSAQGEREGVNTQYF
cdr3_nt: TGTGCCACCAGTGCCCAGGGCGAGCGGGAGGGTGTCAATACGCAGTATTTT
d_call: TRBD2
clone_size: -
v_call: TRBV24-1
j_call: TRBJ2-3

cdr3_aa: CASSTRASGRFYEQYF
cdr3_nt: TGTGCCAGCAGCACCCGGGCTAGCGGGAGGTTTTACGAGCAGTACTTC
d_call: TRBD2
clone_size: -
v_call: TRBV4-2
j_call: TRBJ2-7

cdr3_aa: CASSSQRGGPMNTEAFF
cdr3_nt: TGTGCCAGCAGTTCCCAAAGGGGGGGCCCCATGAACACTGAAGCTTTCTTT
d_call: -
clone_size: once
v_call: TRBV6-2/TRBV6-3
j_call: TRBJ1-1

cdr3_aa: CASSQERVTSGETQYF
cdr3_nt: TGCGCCAGCAGCCAAGAGAGGGTGACTAGCGGAGAGACCCAGTACTTC
d_call: TRBD2
clone_size: few
v_call: TRBV4-1
j_call: TRBJ2-5

cdr3_aa: CASTLDRGRVGYTF
cdr3_nt: TGCGCCAGCACCCTGGACAGGGGGAGGGTTGGCTACACCTTC
d_call: TRBD1
clone_size: -
v_call: TRBV5-1
j_call: TRBJ1-2

cdr3_aa: CAISVGDQETQYF
cdr3_nt: TGTGCCATCAGTGTGGGAGACCAAGAGACCCAGTACTTC
d_call: -
clone_size: -
v_call: TRBV10-3
j_call: TRBJ2-5

cdr3_aa: CASTPGTGNTEAFF
cdr3_nt: TGTGCCAGCACCCCCGGGACAGGGAACACTGAAGCTTTCTTT
d_call: TRBD1
clone_size: -
v_call: TRBV18
j_call: TRBJ1-1

cdr3_aa: CASSYGLGGPLTDTQYF
cdr3_nt: TGTGCCAGCAGCTACGGACTGGGAGGGCCTCTGACAGATACGCAGTATTTT
d_call: TRBD2
clone_size: -
v_call: TRBV14
j_call: TRBJ2-3

cdr3_aa: CASSEYRVGETQYF
cdr3_nt: TGTGCCAGCAGTGAATACAGGGTCGGGGAGACCCAGTACTTC
d_call: -
clone_size: -
v_call: TRBV2
j_call: TRBJ2-5

cdr3_aa: CASSVTGTGVGYTF
cdr3_nt: TGTGCCAGCAGTGTAACCGGGACAGGGGTCGGCTACACCTTC
d_call: TRBD1
clone_size: -
v_call: TRBV6-2/TRBV6-3
j_call: TRBJ1-2

cdr3_aa: CASSLRGNYGYTF
cdr3_nt: TGTGCCAGCAGTTTAAGGGGGAACTATGGCTACACCTTC
d_call: -
clone_size: -
v_call: TRBV12-3/TRBV12-4
j_call: TRBJ1-2

cdr3_aa: CACDRGPEAFF
cdr3_nt: TGTGCCTGCGACAGGGGGCCTGAAGCTTTCTTT
d_call: TRBD1
clone_size: -
v_call: TRBV30
j_call: TRBJ1-1

cdr3_aa: CATSSRENTGELFF
cdr3_nt: TGTGCCACCAGTTCCAGGGAGAACACCGGGGAGCTGTTTTTT
d_call: -
clone_size: -
v_call: TRBV24-1
j_call: TRBJ2-2

cdr3_aa: CATSDAGQGKETQYF
cdr3_nt: TGTGCCACCAGTGATGCGGGACAGGGAAAAGAGACCCAGTACTTC
d_call: TRBD1
clone_size: -
v_call: TRBV24-1
j_call: TRBJ2-5

cdr3_aa: CASSLTTGKSGYTF
cdr3_nt: TGTGCCAGCAGCTTAACGACAGGGAAGTCTGGCTACACCTTC
d_call: TRBD1
clone_size: -
v_call: TRBV7-2
j_call: TRBJ1-2

cdr3_aa: CASSTSDRGRHYEQYF
cdr3_nt: TGTGCCAGCAGCACTTCCGACAGGGGACGTCACTACGAGCAGTACTTC
d_call: TRBD1
clone_size: -
v_call: TRBV5-6
j_call: TRBJ2-7